Sequencing of this TCR beta chain was carried out in a study of radiotherapy plus CTLA-4 blockade in lung cancer. About the research overall: Objective responses were documented in around 19% of patients, with disease control in 31%.

This clone was found a few times. Its specificity is unknown. General study points: Reported findings show early blood T cell clone dynamics, with interferon-beta, best predicted response. In blood, after radiotherapy plus ipilimumab, tumor-derived TCR clones expanded.

Method: immunoSEQ multiplex PCR; TCRdb's copy keeps in-frame clones and lacks some. The sample shows roughly 48,000 clones, more than 75% of them seen only once. The CDR3 contains 15 residues. CDR1 and CDR2 from the germline V gene are SGHTA and FQGNSA. Trimming removed 3 bases from V and 0 bases from J, with 11 bases in between. The study treated chemo-refractory metastatic non-small-cell lung cancer patients with focal radiation plus ipilimumab CTLA-4 blockade. The sample was peripheral blood, taken from a patient treated with radiotherapy plus ipilimumab. This TCR was sampled from a human donor with non-small cell lung cancer who had stable disease on radiotherapy plus ipilimumab. The V and J genes are TRBV7-2 and TRBJ1-2, with D perhaps TRBD1 (5 bases). The CDR3 here is CASSLGQLANYGYTF. In DNA, the CDR3 is TGTGCCAGCAGCTTGGGGCAGTTAGCTAACTATGGCTACACCTTC. Full variable domain (remainder filled in from reference TRBV7-2 and TRBJ1-2): GAGVSQSPSNKVTEKGKDVELRCDPISGHTALYWYRQSLGQGLEFLIYFQGNSAPDKSGLPSDRFSAERTGGSVSTLTIQRTQQEDSAVYLCASSLGQLANYGYTFGSGTRLTVV.